This is a list of T cell receptor beta chains from one sample in a study of T cell repertoires in cytomegalovirus infection. TCRdb processed the reads anew with MiXCR; each CDR3 protein has one entry. The top ten hold more than 12% of the sample, which has fewer than 1,000,000 distinct CDR3 sequences, around 32% seen once. Their antigen targets remain unknown. The specimen was cultured CD8+ T cells from PBMCs, collected from culture after CMV antigen stimulation. These receptors all come from a human donor in good health (CMV status not recorded). Some clones in this sample may be carry-over from other donors' samples. The CDR3 runs from the conserved cysteine through the conserved F or W. A D gene is named only where the DNA matches it firmly. Clone size is shown for a subset of rows, as once, few, many or a class of expanded clone.

J gene	clone size	V gene	D gene	CDR3 DNA	CDR3 protein
TRBJ2-1	few	TRBV9	-	TGTGCCAGCAGCGTAGCTACAGGGACCGCGAGCTCCTACAATGAGCAGTTCTTC	CASSVATGTASSYNEQFF
TRBJ1-1	-	TRBV20-1	-	TGCAGTGCGACCAGGACAGACACGAACACTGAAGCTTTCTTT	CSATRTDTNTEAFF
TRBJ2-3	-	TRBV15	-	TGTGCCACCAGCAGAGGCGAACTGGGGGCCCTAGATACGCAGTATTTT	CATSRGELGALDTQYF
TRBJ1-1	few	TRBV7-9	-	TGTGCCAGCAGCTTAGTAGGGACCGAGCCTGAAGCTTTCTTT	CASSLVGTEPEAFF
TRBJ1-2	-	TRBV7-6	-	TGTGCCAGCAGCTTAGGAGGTTTTATCTATGGCTACACCTTC	CASSLGGFIYGYTF
TRBJ1-2	-	TRBV4-1	-	TGCGCCAGCAGCCAAGATTGGGGGGTCTCCTATGGCTACACCTTC	CASSQDWGVSYGYTF
TRBJ1-2	-	TRBV7-6	TRBD1	TGTGCCGCAAGGGCCCAGGGGGCTAATGGCTACACCTTC	CAARAQGANGYTF
TRBJ2-1	-	TRBV6-8	-	TGTGCCAGGACTGGGAAGTACAATGAGCAGTTCTTC	CARTGKYNEQFF
TRBJ2-1	few	TRBV7-6	-	TGTGCCAGCAGCTTGGGTCCGGGACATAACAATGAGCAGTTCTTC	CASSLGPGHNNEQFF
TRBJ1-1	-	TRBV7-9	-	TGTGCCAGCAGCTTGACGGCAGGGACGAACACTGAAGCTTTCTTT	CASSLTAGTNTEAFF
TRBJ2-1	few	TRBV11-3	-	TGTGCCTCCCAGGGAGAATCTCATGAGCAGTTCTTC	CASQGESHEQFF
TRBJ2-2	-	TRBV5-4	-	TGTACCATCCCCGAGGACACCGGGGAGCTGTTTTTT	CTIPEDTGELFF
TRBJ1-3	-	TRBV4-1	-	TGCGCCAGCAGCACCGCCCCAGGATCTGGAAACACCATATATTTT	CASSTAPGSGNTIYF
TRBJ2-2	once	TRBV12-3/TRBV12-4	-	TGTGCCAGCAGTTTCGGGGACTCGGCCAATACCGGGGAGCTGTTTTTT	CASSFGDSANTGELFF
TRBJ1-5	-	TRBV5-6	TRBD1	TGTGCCAGCAGCTTCGGGACAGGGATTAATCAGCCCCAGCATTTT	CASSFGTGINQPQHF
TRBJ2-5	many	TRBV12-3/TRBV12-4	-	TGTGCCAGCAGTCTAAGTAACCAAGAGACCCAGTACTTC	CASSLSNQETQYF
TRBJ2-3	-	TRBV7-9	TRBD2	TGTGCCAGCAGCTTAGCGGGACTAGCGGGCGCCCAAGATACGCAGTATTTT	CASSLAGLAGAQDTQYF
TRBJ2-7	-	TRBV7-9	-	TGTGCCAGCAGCCCATCCACCGGCGGAGCCTACGAGCAGTACTTC	CASSPSTGGAYEQYF
TRBJ2-1	-	TRBV15	-	TGTGCCACCAGCAGAGTTGGGAGTGAGCAGTTCTTC	CATSRVGSEQFF
TRBJ2-3	-	TRBV5-1	TRBD1	TGCGCCAGCAGCCCAGGGACAGGGGGCGGGACAGATACGCAGTATTTT	CASSPGTGGGTDTQYF
TRBJ2-3	-	TRBV2	TRBD1	TGTGCCAGCAGTGACGAGACAGGGGGACCAGATACGCAGTATTTT	CASSDETGGPDTQYF
TRBJ2-2	-	TRBV4-3	-	TGCGCCAGCAGCCAAGAAAGGGTGGGGACCGGGGAGCTGTTTTTT	CASSQERVGTGELFF
TRBJ2-5	-	TRBV5-3	-	TGTGCCAGCAGCAATGGAGGCTGGGACAACCAAGAGACCCAGTACTTC	CASSNGGWDNQETQYF
TRBJ2-7	many	TRBV12-5	-	TGTGCTAGCCAAAAGGGACGCGGCTACGAGCAGTACTTC	CASQKGRGYEQYF
TRBJ1-1	-	TRBV27	TRBD1	TGTGCCAGCCGTTCCTGGACAGGGATGAACACTGAAGCTTTCTTT	CASRSWTGMNTEAFF
TRBJ1-1	few	TRBV2	TRBD1	TGTGCCAGCAGTGGATGGCAGGGGGCATCGAACACTGAAGCTTTCTTT	CASSGWQGASNTEAFF
TRBJ1-5	-	TRBV7-2	-	TGTGCCAGCAGCTTATCCGGGAGCCGTAATCAGCCCCAGCATTTT	CASSLSGSRNQPQHF
TRBJ2-2	few	TRBV6-6	TRBD2	TGTGCCACGACCCGGGGGGGGGGCACCGGGGAGCTGTTTTTT	CATTRGGGTGELFF
TRBJ2-5	once	TRBV9	TRBD1	TGTGCCAGCAGGGCGACAGGGGGCGGAGAGTCCGGCCAAGAGACCCAGTACTTC	CASRATGGGESGQETQYF
TRBJ1-2	few	TRBV20-1	-	TGCAGTGCTAGGGGCAGAACTCGGGGCTACACCTTC	CSARGRTRGYTF